Listed here are 23 T cell receptor beta chains from one sample, sequenced in a study of blood T cell repertoires in COVID-19. Produced via immunoSEQ multiplex PCR; TCRdb's table is partial and in-frame only. The table has 55,000 to 65,000 clones, 84% seen once; the top ten hold approximately 5.6%. Sequenced: peripheral blood. The receptors derive from a woman aged 55 to 70 with acute or convalescent COVID-19.

V usage is TRBV7-3 and J usage is TRBJ2-7; 7 bases are shared with TRBD1. Germline V CDR1 and CDR2: SGHTA, FQGTGA. There are 14 residues in the CDR3. The V gene end was trimmed by 4 bases and the J gene end by 6 bases; junction bases not matched to a gene: 9. The CDR3 spells CASSSTGLNGEQYF. Written as DNA, the CDR3 is TGTGCCAGCAGCTCGACAGGGCTAAACGGCGAGCAGTACTTC.

The rearrangement joins TRBV27 to TRBJ1-6; TRBD1 agrees at 10 bases. CDR1 and CDR2 from the germline V gene are MNHEY and SMNVEV (reference sequence). The length of the CDR3 is 16 residues. V dropped 4 bases and J dropped 6; count of bases not matched to a gene: 6. The CDR3 protein is CASSWGQGNPNSPLHF. CDR3 in DNA: TGTGCCAGCAGTTGGGGACAGGGGAATCCTAATTCACCCCTCCACTTT.

The V call is TRBV11-3, the J call TRBJ1-4; possible D gene TRBD1, 5 bases. The CDR3 is made up of 19 amino acids. V lost 4 bases and J lost 3, with 24 bases in between. CDR1 is SGHNT, CDR2 YENEEA, per germline. Here the CDR3 DNA reads TGTGCCAGCAGCTCCCCCCGGTGTGGAGGGCACAGGTCTAATGAAAAACTGTTTTTT. This sequence encodes CASSSPRCGGHRSNEKLFF.

V gene TRBV9 combines with J gene TRBJ1-6; 9 positions agree with TRBD1. Germline V gene lookup returns CDR1 SGDLS and CDR2 YYNGEE. The CDR3 length is 15 residues. The V gene end was trimmed by 2 bases and the J gene end by 9 bases; junction bases not matched to a gene: 6. The CDR3 sequence: CASSVSGQGSSPLHF. The CDR3 DNA reads TGTGCCAGCAGCGTTTCGGGACAGGGTTCTTCACCCCTCCACTTT.

The CDR3 spells CASRAGGFTDTQYF. The CDR3 DNA reads TGTGCCAGCAGGGCGGGGGGCTTCACAGATACGCAGTATTTT. This rearrangement joins TRBV2 to TRBJ2-3; TRBD2 agrees at 8 bases. V was clipped by 6 bases and J by 2 bases; unmatched bases: 4. Looked up from germline, CDR1 is SNHLY and CDR2 is FYNNEI. This CDR3 has 14 amino acids.

This chain links TRBV18 with TRBJ2-1; D perhaps matches TRBD1 (6 bases). This CDR3 spans 14 amino acids. The V and J ends lost 3 bases and 8 bases respectively, with 14 bases between them. Germline CDR1 is KGHSH and CDR2 is LQKENI. CDR3 sequence: CASSPTGTSHEQFF. CDR3 nucleotide sequence: TGTGCCAGCTCACCGACCGGGACATCCCATGAGCAGTTCTTC.

The chain combines TRBV19 with TRBJ1-1; TRBD1 aligns across 7 bases. The ends lost 6 bases at V and 11 bases at J; junction bases unmatched: 12. This CDR3 has 13 amino acids. Germline CDR1 LNHDA, CDR2 SQIVND (reference sequence). The CDR3 loop is CASRPQQGMGAFF. CDR3 coding DNA: TGTGCCAGTAGGCCACAACAGGGGATGGGGGCTTTCTTT. Full variable domain (missing parts from reference TRBV19 and TRBJ1-1): DGGITQSPKYLFRKEGQNVTLSCEQNLNHDAMYWYRQDPGQGLRLIYYSQIVNDFQKGDIAEGYSVSREKKESFPLTVTSAQKNPTAFYLCASRPQQGMGAFFGQGTRLTVV.

The chain carries TRBV6-2 or TRBV6-3 and TRBJ2-1; 15 nucleotides match TRBD2. After removal of 4 bases from V and 8 bases from J, the junction contained 12 bases not matched to a gene. Germline V CDR1 and CDR2: MNHEY, SVGEGT. This CDR3 is built from 18 residues. The CDR3 spells CASSSPRTSGGAIYEQFF. As DNA, the CDR3 is TGTGCCAGCAGTTCCCCTAGGACTAGCGGGGGGGCTATATATGAGCAGTTCTTC.

This chain joins TRBV27 and TRBJ1-2, with D possibly being TRBD1 (5 bases). The V end was cut by 6 bases, the J end by 4 bases, with 15 bases between. In germline, CDR1 is MNHEY, CDR2 SMNVEV (reference sequence). The CDR3 extends over 14 amino acids. The CDR3 here is CASRDQGAVYGYTF. The CDR3 DNA follows: TGTGCCAGCAGAGATCAGGGTGCTGTCTATGGCTACACCTTC.

The chain is built from TRBV11-2 and TRBJ2-5; a weak D match, TRBD2 (5 bases). The CDR3 has 14 residues. CDR1 and CDR2 (germline): SGHAT, FQNNGV. Trimming removed 1 base from V and 4 bases from J, with 10 bases in between. In DNA form, the CDR3 reads TGTGCCAGCAGCTTAGTCCCGGAGGCAGAGACCCAGTACTTC. Its protein product is CASSLVPEAETQYF.

V and J are TRBV7-2 and TRBJ2-3; D unresolved. The CDR3 totals 14 residues. The ends were cut back, 1 base at V and 4 bases at J, with 9 bases in the middle. Germline V gives CDR1 SGHTA, CDR2 FQGNSA. The CDR3 nucleotides read TGTGCCAGCAGCTTAGTATGGAGCGCAGATACGCAGTATTTT. Amino acids: CASSLVWSADTQYF.

This chain uses TRBV5-1 with TRBJ2-3; TRBD1 matches 9 bases. CDR1 is SGHRS and CDR2 is YFSETQ in the germline V gene. The V and J ends lost 0 bases and 4 bases, in that order; junction bases with no gene match: 0. The CDR3 is 14 residues long. The CDR3: CASSLGDRADTQYF. CDR3 DNA: TGCGCCAGCAGCTTGGGGGACAGGGCAGATACGCAGTATTTT.

This clone was picked up a small number of times. This chain links TRBV19 with TRBJ1-5, with 7 bases that match TRBD1. CDR1 is LNHDA and CDR2 is SQIVND in the germline V gene (reference sequence). The CDR3 is 15 amino acids. V lost 3 bases and J lost 5; bases outside the gene matches: 7. The DNA for the CDR3 is TGTGCCAGTAGTATCAGGACAGGAGGGGATCAGCCCCAGCATTTT. Translating gives CASSIRTGGDQPQHF.

The rearrangement uses TRBV30 and TRBJ2-1; D may be TRBD2 (7 bases). The CDR3 is 14 residues long. The V end lost 7 bases, the J end lost 6 bases, and 19 bases lay between the germline ends. Germline loops: CDR1 GTSNPN, CDR2 SVGIG (reference sequence). CDR3 sequence (DNA): TGTGCCTCCTCGGGCGGGGGCATCCTCAATGAGCAGTTCTTC. Translated, it gives CASSGGGILNEQFF.

The chain couples TRBV29-1 to TRBJ1-1, with D perhaps matching TRBD1 (5 bases). Per germline, CDR1 SQVTM and CDR2 ANQGSEA. Trimming cost V 6 bases and J 5 bases, with 10 bases left between them. The CDR3 has 11 amino acids. CDR3 coding DNA: TGCAGCGTACCAGGGCAAACTGAAGCTTTCTTT. This sequence encodes CSVPGQTEAFF.

This sequence joins TRBV3-1 (or the pseudogene TRBV3-2) and TRBJ1-1, with 8 positions matching TRBD1. The V and J ends lost 2 bases and 8 bases, in that order; junction bases with no gene match: 1. CDR1 and CDR2 (germline): LGHDT, YNNKEL (reference sequence). The CDR3 has 12 amino acids. CDR3: CASSQRTGEAFF. In DNA form, the CDR3 reads TGTGCCAGCAGCCAAAGGACAGGGGAAGCTTTCTTT.

The CDR3 nucleotides are TGTGCCAGCAGCTTAGCGGGACAGGGCAAAAGAGCTTTCTTT. Translated: CASSLAGQGKRAFF. The chain employs TRBV7-9 and TRBJ1-1; the match to TRBD1 covers 9 bases. Germline V gives CDR1 SEHNR, CDR2 FQNEAQ (reference sequence). This CDR3 is built from 14 residues. The trim removed 0 bases at V and 10 bases at J, leaving 6 bases unmatched.

This rearrangement joins TRBV24-1 to TRBJ1-5; tentative D call: TRBD1 (6 bases). This CDR3 spans 15 amino acids. Germline lookup yields CDR1 KGHDR and CDR2 SFDVKD. V was pared by 7 bases and J by 5 bases, with 17 bases between. CDR3 loop: CATSTPGGRHQPQHF. CDR3 DNA: TGTGCCACCAGCACCCCGGGGGGGCGGCATCAGCCCCAGCATTTT.

The chain has TRBV10-3 and TRBJ1-1; TRBD1 matches at 10 bases. The CDR3 is 16 amino acids. Germline V gene sequence: CDR1 ENHRY, CDR2 SYGVKD. V lost 2 bases, J lost 5 bases, and 8 bases stayed unmatched. CDR3 sequence reads: CAISERGTGVGTEAFF. The CDR3 nucleotides read TGTGCCATCAGTGAGCGTGGGACAGGGGTGGGGACTGAAGCTTTCTTT.

This clone was counted a single time. This sequence joins TRBV4-1 and TRBJ2-1, with 8 bases fitting TRBD2. Unmatched junction bases numbered 4, after V lost 3 bases and J lost 0 bases. The germline V gene has CDR1 MGHRA and CDR2 YSYEKL. This CDR3 contains 16 residues. CDR3 residues: CASSQKRGSSYNEQFF. Written as DNA, the CDR3 is TGCGCCAGCAGCCAGAAGCGGGGGAGCTCCTACAATGAGCAGTTCTTC.

This chain connects TRBV6-5 to TRBJ1-1, with D uncertain. From germline, CDR1 is MNHEY and CDR2 SVGAGI. The CDR3 is 11 residues long. The germline V and J ends were trimmed by 8 bases and 4 bases, with 8 bases remaining between them. The CDR3 region is CASFQVTEAFF. The CDR3 coding sequence is TGTGCCAGCTTCCAGGTCACTGAAGCTTTCTTT.

CDR3 sequence: CATQSPGQGANYGYTF. Here the CDR3 DNA reads TGTGCCACCCAAAGCCCGGGACAGGGGGCTAACTATGGCTACACCTTC. This chain uses TRBV10-3 with TRBJ1-2, with TRBD1 matching 11 bases. Germline-derived CDR1 and CDR2 are ENHRY and SYGVKD. The CDR3 sequence is 16 residues long. Unmatched junction bases numbered 10, after V lost 10 bases and J lost 0 bases.

The chain joins TRBV4-1 to TRBJ1-3; D perhaps matches TRBD1 (5 bases). Trimming stripped 0 bases from V and 3 bases from J, with 9 bases between. Germline-derived CDR1 and CDR2 are MGHRA and YSYEKL. The CDR3 length is 15 residues. The CDR3 DNA sequence: TGCGCCAGCAGCCAAGATTCCGGGGGTGGAAACACCATATATTTT. Protein: CASSQDSGGGNTIYF.